This T cell receptor (beta chain) was identified in a study of blood T cells in healthy people across ages. The study, taken as a whole, reports: Naive CD4+ cells and diversity were both higher in long-lived donors than in aged donors.

A note on this clonotype: The antigen remains undetermined.

Germline CDR1 reads MDHEN; CDR2 reads SYDVKM. This CDR3 region has 17 residues. It was with a sample-barcoded 5' primer and a J-beta primer mix that a second PCR of roughly 6 to 12 cycles was run. TCRdb reprocessed the 5' RACE reads with MiXCR, giving one entry per CDR3 protein. The sample includes about 1.4 million distinct CDR3 sequences, around 59% of them seen just once. The chain links TRBV28 to TRBJ2-7; D is perhaps TRBD1 (5 bases). TRBJ2-5 matches the DNA end more closely, so the J call is doubtful. The clonotype comes from a man in his late teens or twenties in good health. Material: blood. The CDR3 here is CASSAANVDSHRGTQYF. The CDR3 DNA follows: TGTGCCAGCAGTGCTGCCAACGTCGACAGTCACAGAGGGACCCAGTACTTC.